This T cell receptor (beta chain) was captured by sequencing in a study of CD8+ T cells in alopecia areata. The sample holds a few counts of this clone. Extracted RNA was reverse transcribed, and the resulting cDNA served as sequencing template. The data were produced by immunoSEQ multiplex PCR, yet TCRdb's version contains in-frame clones alone and is incomplete. The table has approximately 180,000 clones, about 53% seen once; the top ten hold 10% to 11%. This CDR3 is built from 13 residues. V shed 8 bases and J shed 1 base, with 11 bases lying between them. Germline-derived CDR1 and CDR2 are MNHEY and SMNVEV (reference sequence). Treatment in this sample: oral pan-JAK inhibitor, 5-10 mg twice daily.

This receptor was obtained from a human donor with alopecia areata. The sequencing used CD8+ T cells sorted from blood, collected at week 24, from a patient treated with tofacitinib. The gene calls are TRBV27 and TRBJ1-1; D unresolved. CDR3 nucleotides: TGTGCCAGCTGTATGTGGGCGAACACTGAAGCTTTCTTT. It translates to CASCMWANTEAFF.